This T cell receptor (beta chain) derives from a study of shared clonotypes between healthy human individuals. Germline CDR1 reads MNHNS; CDR2 reads SASEGT. The junction had 14 bases not matched to a gene; V was cut back by 1 base and J by 4 bases. The CDR3 spans 18 residues. Terminally differentiated effector memory CD45RA+ cells were left out of the naive CD8 fraction, which was CD45RO-negative and positively selected for CCR7. Clones were read by immunoSEQ multiplex PCR, and TCRdb kept only the in-frame ones, dropping some. In the table there are approximately 2,200,000 clones, approximately 94% of which are singletons.

J is TRBJ1-2 and V is TRBV6-1; 8 bases map to TRBD1. The sequenced sample consisted of naive CD8+ T cells from PBMCs. The TCR comes from a man between 18 and 35 years old in good health. Some clones in this sample may be carry-over from other donors' samples. The DNA of the CDR3 is TGTGCCAGCAGTGAAGGGGCCCACAACTCAGGGGGCATCTATGGCTACACCTTC. Amino acids: CASSEGAHNSGGIYGYTF.